One and the same sample provided the 32 T cell receptor beta chains below, sequenced in a study of regulatory T cells in long-lasting Graves disease. Time point indicated: newly diagnosed GD, antithyroid drugs for less than 3 months. Isolated PBMC RNA provided the starting material for the TCR library. Relying on iRepertoire HTBI primers and Arm-PCR of CDR3 regions, the team built TCR beta libraries. Using its own MiXCR run on the multiplex PCR reads, TCRdb lists one record per CDR3 protein. The table lists around 500,000 distinct CDR3 sequences, approximately 12% of them singletons. This sample also appeared in a second study, on T cells in Graves' hyperthyroidism and ophthalmopathy.

Material: peripheral blood mononuclear cells (PBMCs), obtained at new diagnosis, from a patient treated with antithyroid drugs. All receptors derive from a woman in her 30s with Graves disease.

The chain combines TRBV18 with TRBJ1-4; D unclear. CDR1 and CDR2 (germline): KGHSH, LQKENI. Trimming removed 5 bases at V and 8 bases at J, with 15 bases between. This CDR3 contains 14 residues. The CDR3 coding sequence is TGTGCCAGCTCAGAGCAGGTTGGAGGGGAAAAACTGTTTTTT. This gives the protein CASSEQVGGEKLFF. The variable domain in full, with the rest retrieved from reference TRBV18 and TRBJ1-4, is NAGVMQNPRHLVRRRGQEARLRCSPMKGHSHVYWYRQLPEEGLKFMVYLQKENIIDESGMPKERFSAEFPKEGPSILRIQQVVRGDSAAYFCASSEQVGGEKLFFGSGTQLSVL.

V usage is TRBV29-1 and J usage is TRBJ2-3; 7 positions agree with TRBD2. Trimming at V came to 6 bases and at J to 1 base, leaving 7 bases not matched to a gene. The CDR3 length is 14 residues. CDR1 and CDR2 (germline): SQVTM, ANQGSEA. Written as DNA, the CDR3 is TGCAGCGTGGGGGGGGGAAGGGGCACAGATACGCAGTATTTT. Its translation: CSVGGGRGTDTQYF.

CDR3 nucleotides: TGTGCCAGCAGTATGAGACTAGCCAGCACAGATACGCAGTATTTT. This translates into CASSMRLASTDTQYF. The J gene is TRBJ2-3, the V gene TRBV27; 7 bases fit TRBD2. J gave up 0 bases and V 5 bases, and 5 bases lay outside the gene matches. Germline V gives CDR1 MNHEY, CDR2 SMNVEV (reference sequence). The CDR3 spans 15 residues.

This clonotype was observed at least ten times. V usage is TRBV7-8 and J usage is TRBJ2-7; the D gene is possibly TRBD2 (6 bases). Germline values: CDR1 SGHVS, CDR2 FQNEAQ. The V end lost 2 bases, the J end lost 2 bases, and 13 bases lay between the germline ends. The CDR3 totals 15 residues. The CDR3 loop is CASSLNGLLTYEQYF. The CDR3 region has the DNA TGTGCCAGCAGCTTAAACGGACTATTAACCTACGAGCAGTACTTC.

This chain links TRBV19 with TRBJ1-2; 7 nucleotides match TRBD1. Germline assignment: CDR1 LNHDA and CDR2 SQIVND (reference sequence). CDR3 length: 17 amino acids. Trimming at V came to 5 bases and at J to 0 bases, leaving 12 bases not matched to a gene. The DNA for the CDR3 is TGTGCCAGTAGTGTTCTGCCCGGGACAGCAGCTAACTATGGCTACACCTTC. It encodes CASSVLPGTAANYGYTF. Together with reference TRBV19 and TRBJ1-2, the CDR3 gives the full variable domain: DGGITQSPKYLFRKEGQNVTLSCEQNLNHDAMYWYRQDPGQGLRLIYYSQIVNDFQKGDIAEGYSVSREKKESFPLTVTSAQKNPTAFYLCASSVLPGTAANYGYTFGSGTRLTVV.

This clonotype has at least ten counts. The rearrangement joins TRBV12-3 or TRBV12-4 to TRBJ1-5, with TRBD1 as a possible D gene (6 bases). This CDR3 is 14 amino acids long. The V and J ends lost 2 bases and 5 bases respectively, with 10 bases between them. CDR3 sequence reads: CASSLTGTHQPQHF. The CDR3 nucleotides are TGTGCCAGCAGTTTAACAGGGACGCATCAGCCCCAGCATTTT.

At least ten counts were recorded for this clonotype. This chain uses TRBV20-1 with TRBJ2-5; either TRBD1 or TRBD2 may fit D (5 bases each). Trimming cost V 1 base and J 2 bases, with 14 bases left between them. The CDR3 contains 15 residues. The V gene's germline CDR1 is DFQATT and CDR2 SNEGSKA (reference sequence). The DNA of the CDR3 is TGCAGTGCTAGAGGTGTGGCAGGGAGTCAAGAGACCCAGTACTTC. Its translation is CSARGVAGSQETQYF.

This clonotype was detected many times. The genes are TRBV29-1 and TRBJ2-1; 7 bases are shared with TRBD2. The CDR3 covers 16 residues. Germline CDR1 SQVTM, CDR2 ANQGSEA. The trim removed 3 bases at V and 2 bases at J, leaving 10 bases unmatched. Here the CDR3 reads CSVDSRSGITYNEQFF. The CDR3 DNA is TGCAGCGTTGATTCGAGGAGCGGGATAACCTACAATGAGCAGTTCTTC.

At least ten counts were recorded for this clonotype. CDR3 in amino acids: CASSPGQRMAGYTF. The CDR3 bases are TGTGCCAGCAGTCCGGGGCAAAGAATGGCGGGCTACACCTTC. This chain uses TRBV12-3 or TRBV12-4 with TRBJ1-2; TRBD1 is a possible D gene (5 bases). The CDR3 consists of 14 residues. Deletions cut 5 bases from V and 8 bases from J, with 18 bases between.

This clonotype has more than one count but fewer than ten. This chain uses TRBV7-9 with TRBJ2-1; the match to TRBD2 covers 14 bases. Germline assignment: CDR1 SEHNR and CDR2 FQNEAQ (reference sequence). CDR3 length equals 14 residues. V lost 10 bases to trimming and J lost 5 bases; unmatched junction nucleotides: 4. The CDR3 DNA reads as TGTGCCACGGGGACTAGCGGGGGTCACAATGAGCAGTTCTTC. Translation: CATGTSGGHNEQFF.

This clonotype was counted between two and nine times. The chain links TRBV3-1 to TRBJ2-4; D gene ambiguous. This CDR3 spans 16 amino acids. Trimming cost V 6 bases and J 0 bases, with 15 bases left between them. In germline, CDR1 is LGHDT, CDR2 YNNKEL (reference sequence). Written as DNA, the CDR3 is TGTGCCAGCAGTCCAAAGATACCGATAGCCAAAAACATTCAGTACTTC. Translation: CASSPKIPIAKNIQYF.

The chain combines TRBV19 with TRBJ1-5; no reliable D call. Per germline, CDR1 LNHDA and CDR2 SQIVND (reference sequence). CDR3 length: 13 amino acids. Trimming left V 5 bases short and J 6 bases short, with 11 bases between. The CDR3 bases are TGTGCCAGTAGTCCCGGGTTGGGTCAGCCCCAGCATTTT. It yields the protein CASSPGLGQPQHF.

This clonotype was found many times. The V call is TRBV20-1, the J call TRBJ2-5; the match to TRBD1 covers 8 bases. J lost 2 bases, V lost 3 bases, and 5 bases had no gene match. The CDR3 is 14 amino acids. CDR1 DFQATT and CDR2 SNEGSKA come from the germline V gene (reference sequence). In DNA, the CDR3 is TGCAGTGCTAGGACAGGGGACATGCAAGAGACCCAGTACTTC. Protein sequence: CSARTGDMQETQYF.

This clonotype came up many times. The chain carries TRBV6-1 and TRBJ2-7; a weak D match, TRBD1 (6 bases). V was pared by 5 bases and J by 0 bases, with 17 bases between. This CDR3 is built from 16 residues. Germline CDR1 is MNHNS and CDR2 is SASEGT. CDR3 in amino acids: CASSPSWGPGSYEQYF. The DNA of the CDR3 is TGTGCCAGCAGTCCCTCGTGGGGGCCAGGCTCCTACGAGCAGTACTTC.

In its sample, this clonotype was seen a few times. The chain employs TRBV27 and TRBJ2-1; 8 bases are shared with TRBD2. V dropped 4 bases and J dropped 8; count of bases not matched to a gene: 7. This CDR3 spans 14 amino acids. Looked up from germline, CDR1 is MNHEY and CDR2 is SMNVEV (reference sequence). The CDR3 DNA sequence: TGTGCCAGCAGTTACGACCAGCGGGAGCATGAGCAGTTCTTC. Protein sequence: CASSYDQREHEQFF.

Many counts were recorded for this clonotype. J is TRBJ1-6 and V is TRBV7-2; 9 bases map to TRBD1. The trim removed 5 bases at V and 9 bases at J, leaving 8 bases unmatched. CDR1 is SGHTA, CDR2 FQGNSA, per germline. The CDR3 runs 15 residues. The CDR3 DNA reads as TGTGCCAGCAGCACCCGACAGGGGGTAGCTTCACCCCTCCACTTT. Translating gives CASSTRQGVASPLHF. The variable domain in full, with the rest retrieved from reference TRBV7-2 and TRBJ1-6, is GAGVSQSPSNKVTEKGKDVELRCDPISGHTALYWYRQSLGQGLEFLIYFQGNSAPDKSGLPSDRFSAERTGGSVSTLTIQRTQQEDSAVYLCASSTRQGVASPLHFGNGTRLTVT.

The chain carries TRBV7-9 and TRBJ1-1; 9 bases align to TRBD1. This CDR3 has 15 residues. Germline V CDR1 and CDR2: SEHNR, FQNEAQ (reference sequence). After removal of 6 bases from V and 1 base from J, the junction contained 6 bases not matched to a gene. CDR3 bases: TGTGCCAGCAGTGGTTACAGGGGGCAGAACACTGAAGCTTTCTTT. Encoded protein: CASSGYRGQNTEAFF.

This clonotype showed up many times. The J gene is TRBJ2-1, the V gene TRBV27; D unresolved. Trimming shortened V by 8 bases and J by 0 bases, and 8 bases separated the two germline ends. There are 13 residues in the CDR3. CDR1 is MNHEY, CDR2 SMNVEV, per germline (reference sequence). CDR3 nucleotide sequence: TGTGCCAGCCGGTCCTACTCCTACAATGAGCAGTTCTTC. Translated: CASRSYSYNEQFF.

The sample holds many counts of this clonotype. The chain couples TRBV28 to TRBJ1-4; TRBD1 is a possible D gene (5 bases). Trimming shortened V by 5 bases and J by 8 bases, and 18 bases separated the two germline ends. Germline V gives CDR1 MDHEN, CDR2 SYDVKM. The CDR3 loop spans 15 amino acids. CDR3 sequence: CASSPAGTVEEKLFF. The CDR3, as DNA: TGTGCCAGCAGTCCTGCCGGGACGGTTGAGGAAAAACTGTTTTTT.

This clonotype showed up many times. The chain recombines TRBV18 with TRBJ1-1, with D possibly matching TRBD1 (6 bases). Germline lookup yields CDR1 KGHSH and CDR2 LQKENI. The CDR3 runs to 13 residues. V gave up 3 bases and J gave up 6 bases, with 11 bases separating them. The CDR3 nucleotides read TGTGCCAGCTCACCCCCGGGACAAGCTGAAGCTTTCTTT. Its protein product is CASSPPGQAEAFF. Complete variable domain (other parts from reference TRBV18 and TRBJ1-1): NAGVMQNPRHLVRRRGQEARLRCSPMKGHSHVYWYRQLPEEGLKFMVYLQKENIIDESGMPKERFSAEFPKEGPSILRIQQVVRGDSAAYFCASSPPGQAEAFFGQGTRLTVV.

The rearrangement links TRBV29-1 to TRBJ1-1; D not resolved. The CDR3 has 13 residues. Germline lookup yields CDR1 SQVTM and CDR2 ANQGSEA. Trimming took off 4 bases at V and 4 bases at J, with 13 bases between the two ends. The CDR3 is CSVVFPGGTEAFF. DNA of the CDR3: TGCAGCGTTGTTTTCCCGGGAGGCACTGAAGCTTTCTTT.

This clonotype was seen many times. This chain joins TRBV27 and TRBJ2-1, with 7 positions matching TRBD2. This CDR3 has 13 amino acids. Germline V gene sequence: CDR1 MNHEY, CDR2 SMNVEV (reference sequence). The ends lost 7 bases at V and 2 bases at J; junction bases unmatched: 2. CDR3 bases: TGTGCCAGCACCGGGACTACCTACAATGAGCAGTTCTTC. Amino acid sequence: CASTGTTYNEQFF.

The gene calls are TRBV19 and TRBJ1-2; 10 bases are a match to TRBD1. Trimming at V came to 6 bases and at J to 4 bases, leaving 5 bases not matched to a gene. The CDR3 is made up of 14 amino acids. Germline CDR1 is LNHDA and CDR2 is SQIVND (reference sequence). CDR3 in DNA: TGTGCCAGTAGCCGACAGGGGGCAGCCTATGGCTACACCTTC. Residues: CASSRQGAAYGYTF.

The V gene is TRBV10-3, the J gene TRBJ2-3, with 10 bases fitting TRBD2. The CDR3 spans 17 residues. V shed 5 bases and J 5 bases; nucleotides not matched to a gene: 13. Germline V lookup: CDR1 ENHRY, CDR2 SYGVKD. The CDR3 region is CAISRTLLAGDVDTQYF. DNA of the CDR3: TGTGCCATCAGTAGGACCCTTCTAGCGGGAGATGTAGATACGCAGTATTTT.

This clonotype was seen many times. V usage is TRBV11-2 and J usage is TRBJ2-3; TRBD2 agrees at 13 bases. This CDR3 has 15 amino acids. The germline V gene encodes CDR1 SGHAT and CDR2 FQNNGV. Germline trimming cut 4 bases from V and 3 bases from J; bases unmatched to any gene: 1. The CDR3 coding sequence is TGTGCCAGCAGCTCGGGACTAGCGGGGACAGATACGCAGTATTTT. Translation gives CASSSGLAGTDTQYF.

The chain links TRBV10-2 to TRBJ2-3; TRBD2 matches at 10 bases. Germline lookup yields CDR1 WSHSY and CDR2 SAAADI. The junction had 23 bases not matched to a gene; V was cut back by 8 bases and J by 3 bases. The CDR3 totals 20 residues. CDR3 sequence reads: CASADSNKGLAEGGTDTQYF. The DNA for the CDR3 is TGCGCCAGCGCGGACAGTAACAAAGGACTAGCGGAGGGGGGGACAGATACGCAGTATTTT.

This clonotype showed up many times. V is TRBV6-5 and J is TRBJ2-2; D ambiguous. With 0 bases removed from V and 8 bases from J, the gap between germline ends came to 7 bases. Per germline, CDR1 MNHEY and CDR2 SVGAGI. CDR3 length: 13 amino acids. Here the CDR3 reads CASSYSAGGELFF. For the CDR3, the DNA is TGTGCCAGCAGTTACTCGGCCGGGGGGGAGCTGTTTTTT.

In its sample, this clonotype was seen a few times. The J gene is TRBJ2-1, the V gene TRBV19; 11 nucleotides line up with TRBD2. Losses at the gene ends were 3 bases for V and 6 bases for J; bases not matched to a gene: 4. CDR3 length: 15 amino acids. Germline-derived CDR1 and CDR2 are LNHDA and SQIVND (reference sequence). The CDR3 DNA sequence: TGTGCCAGTAGTATTACTAGCGGGAGCCCCAATGAGCAGTTCTTC. This sequence encodes CASSITSGSPNEQFF.

This clonotype was counted many times. This rearrangement joins TRBV7-9 to TRBJ1-2; D unclear. The germline gives CDR1 SEHNR, CDR2 FQNEAQ (reference sequence). Trimming removed 1 base from V and 4 bases from J, with 10 bases in between. The CDR3 runs to 14 residues. In DNA form, the CDR3 reads TGTGCCAGCAGCTTAGTAGACCGGCCCTATGGCTACACCTTC. It codes for CASSLVDRPYGYTF. The full variable domain, rest sourced from reference TRBV7-9 and TRBJ1-2, is DTGVSQNPRHKITKRGQNVTFRCDPISEHNRLYWYRQTLGQGPEFLTYFQNEAQLEKSRLLSDRFSAERPKGSFSTLEIQRTEQGDSAMYLCASSLVDRPYGYTFGSGTRLTVV.

This chain links TRBV12-3 or TRBV12-4 with TRBJ1-6, with TRBD1 identical over 10 bases. This CDR3 is 15 amino acids long. With V trimmed by 1 base and J by 8 bases, 2 bases remained unmatched. In DNA form, the CDR3 reads TGTGCCAGCAGTTTAGACGGGACAGGGGATTCACCCCTCCACTTT. Its protein is CASSLDGTGDSPLHF.

There are a few counts of this clonotype. The chain has TRBV9 and TRBJ1-3; maybe TRBD1 (5 bases). V lost 4 bases to trimming and J lost 6 bases, with 14 bases between them. Germline CDR1 SGDLS, CDR2 YYNGEE. The CDR3 is 14 amino acids. CDR3 sequence: CASSPTTVINTIYF. The CDR3 nucleotides read TGTGCCAGCAGCCCAACGACAGTAATAAACACCATATATTTT. The full variable domain, in which reference TRBV9 and TRBJ1-3 provide the parts outside the CDR3, is DSGVTQTPKHLITATGQRVTLRCSPRSGDLSVYWYQQSLDQGLQFLIQYYNGEERAKGNILERFSAQQFPDLHSELNLSSLELGDSALYFCASSPTTVINTIYFGEGSWLTVV.

This clonotype was counted between two and nine times. The rearrangement uses TRBV29-1 and TRBJ2-7, with 11 nucleotides matching TRBD2. V was pared by 2 bases and J by 6 bases, with 6 bases of the junction left unmatched. Germline-derived CDR1 and CDR2 are SQVTM and ANQGSEA. The CDR3 runs 14 residues. The CDR3 coding sequence is TGCAGCGTTGAAAAACCGGGACTAGCGGCCGAGCAGTACTTC. Protein sequence: CSVEKPGLAAEQYF.